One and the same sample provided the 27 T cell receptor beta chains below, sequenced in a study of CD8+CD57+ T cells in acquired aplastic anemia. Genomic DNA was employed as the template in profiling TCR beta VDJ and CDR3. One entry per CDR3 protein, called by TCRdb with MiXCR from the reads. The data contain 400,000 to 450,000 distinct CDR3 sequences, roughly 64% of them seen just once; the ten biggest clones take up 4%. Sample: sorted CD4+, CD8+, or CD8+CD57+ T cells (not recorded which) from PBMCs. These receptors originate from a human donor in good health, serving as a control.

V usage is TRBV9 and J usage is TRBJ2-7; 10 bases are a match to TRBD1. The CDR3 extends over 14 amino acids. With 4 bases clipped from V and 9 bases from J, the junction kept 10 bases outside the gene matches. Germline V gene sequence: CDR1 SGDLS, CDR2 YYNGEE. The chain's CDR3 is CASSFSGQGHAQYF. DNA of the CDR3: TGTGCCAGCAGCTTCTCGGGACAGGGGCACGCGCAGTACTTC.

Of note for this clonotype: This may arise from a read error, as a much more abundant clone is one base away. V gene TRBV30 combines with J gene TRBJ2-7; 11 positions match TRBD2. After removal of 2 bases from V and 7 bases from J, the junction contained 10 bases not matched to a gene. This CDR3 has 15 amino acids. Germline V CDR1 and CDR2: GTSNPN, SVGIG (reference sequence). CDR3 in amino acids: CAWSPLAGAFNEQYF. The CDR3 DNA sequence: TGTGCCTGGAGTCCACTAGCGGGGGCATTCAATGAGCAGTACTTC.

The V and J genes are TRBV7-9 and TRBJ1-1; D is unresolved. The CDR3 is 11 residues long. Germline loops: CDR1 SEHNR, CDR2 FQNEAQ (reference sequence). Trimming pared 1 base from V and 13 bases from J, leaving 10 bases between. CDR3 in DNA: TGTGCCAGCAGCTTAGGACACCTGGGTTTCTTT. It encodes CASSLGHLGFF.

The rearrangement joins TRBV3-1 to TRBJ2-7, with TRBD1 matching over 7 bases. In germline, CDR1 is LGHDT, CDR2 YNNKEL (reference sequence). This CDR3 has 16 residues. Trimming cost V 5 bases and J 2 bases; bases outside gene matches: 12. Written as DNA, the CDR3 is TGTGCCAGCAGCACATATTCCGGGACAGAGGCCTACGAGCAGTACTTC. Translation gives CASSTYSGTEAYEQYF.

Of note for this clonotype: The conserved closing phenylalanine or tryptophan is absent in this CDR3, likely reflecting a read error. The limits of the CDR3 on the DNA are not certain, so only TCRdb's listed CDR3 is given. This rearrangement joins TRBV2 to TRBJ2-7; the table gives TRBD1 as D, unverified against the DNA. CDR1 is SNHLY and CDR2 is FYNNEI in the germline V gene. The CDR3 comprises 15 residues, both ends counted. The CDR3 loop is CASSVDRRTEAFFGQ.

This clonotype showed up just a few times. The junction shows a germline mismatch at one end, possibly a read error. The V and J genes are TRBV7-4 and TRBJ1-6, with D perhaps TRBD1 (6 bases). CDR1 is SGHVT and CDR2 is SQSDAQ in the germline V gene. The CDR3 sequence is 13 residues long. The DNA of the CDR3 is TGTGCCATCAGTGGACAGTATAACTCACCCCTCCACTTT. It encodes CAISGQYNSPLHF.

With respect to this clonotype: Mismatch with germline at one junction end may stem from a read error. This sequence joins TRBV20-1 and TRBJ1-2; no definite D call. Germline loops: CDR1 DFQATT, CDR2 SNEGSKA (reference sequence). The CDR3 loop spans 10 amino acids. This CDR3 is CSARRGNYAF. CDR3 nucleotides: TGCAGCGCTAGAAGAGGCAACTATGCCTTC.

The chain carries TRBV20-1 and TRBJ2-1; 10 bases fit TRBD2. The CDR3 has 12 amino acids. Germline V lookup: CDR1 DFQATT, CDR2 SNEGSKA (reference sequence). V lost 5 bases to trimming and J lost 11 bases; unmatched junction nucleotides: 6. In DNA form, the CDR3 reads TGCAGTGCTGTTCTAGCGGGGGAACAGCAGTTCTTC. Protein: CSAVLAGEQQFF.

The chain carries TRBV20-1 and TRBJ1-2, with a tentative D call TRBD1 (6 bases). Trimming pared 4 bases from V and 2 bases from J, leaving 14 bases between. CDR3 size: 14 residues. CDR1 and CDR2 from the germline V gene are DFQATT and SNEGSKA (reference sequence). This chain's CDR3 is CSAMRGGPNYGYTF. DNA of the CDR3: TGCAGTGCTATGAGGGGGGGGCCCAACTATGGCTACACCTTC.

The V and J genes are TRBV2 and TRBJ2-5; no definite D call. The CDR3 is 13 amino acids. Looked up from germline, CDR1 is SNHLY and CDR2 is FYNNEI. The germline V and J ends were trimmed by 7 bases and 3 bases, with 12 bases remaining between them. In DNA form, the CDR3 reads TGTGCCAGCAACCGACCAAGCGAAGAGACCCAGTACTTC. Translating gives CASNRPSEETQYF.

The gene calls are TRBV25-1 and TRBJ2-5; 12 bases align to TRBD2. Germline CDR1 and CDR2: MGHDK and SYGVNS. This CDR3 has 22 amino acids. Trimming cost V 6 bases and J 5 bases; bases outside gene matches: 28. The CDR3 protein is CASSLSRGGGTGLAGGHETQYF. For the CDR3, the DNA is TGTGCCAGCAGCTTAAGTCGCGGGGGCGGGACTGGGCTAGCGGGGGGGCATGAGACCCAGTACTTC.

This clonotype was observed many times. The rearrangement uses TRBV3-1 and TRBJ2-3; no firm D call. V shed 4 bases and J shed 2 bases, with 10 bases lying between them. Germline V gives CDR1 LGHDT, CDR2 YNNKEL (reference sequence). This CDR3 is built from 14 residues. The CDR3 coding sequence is TGTGCCAGCAGCCCGGGCTTACCCACAGATACGCAGTATTTT. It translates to CASSPGLPTDTQYF.

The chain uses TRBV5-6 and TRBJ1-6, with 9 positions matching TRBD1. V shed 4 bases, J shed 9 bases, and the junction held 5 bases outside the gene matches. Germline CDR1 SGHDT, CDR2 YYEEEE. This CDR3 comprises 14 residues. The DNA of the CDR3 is TGTGCCAGCAGCAGGACAGGGGTAATTTCACCCCTCCACTTT. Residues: CASSRTGVISPLHF.

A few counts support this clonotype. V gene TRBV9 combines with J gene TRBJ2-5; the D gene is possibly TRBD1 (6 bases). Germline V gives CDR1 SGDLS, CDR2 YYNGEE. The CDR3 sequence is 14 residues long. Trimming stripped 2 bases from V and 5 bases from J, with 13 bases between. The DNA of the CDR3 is TGTGCCAGCAGCGTCGGGACAAATGTGGAGACCCAGTACTTC. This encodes CASSVGTNVETQYF.

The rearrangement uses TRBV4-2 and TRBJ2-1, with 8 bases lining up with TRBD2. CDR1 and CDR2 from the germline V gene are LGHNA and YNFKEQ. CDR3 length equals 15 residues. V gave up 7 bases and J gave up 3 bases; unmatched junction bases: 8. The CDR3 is CASTTLSGVYNEQFF. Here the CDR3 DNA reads TGTGCCAGCACGACCCTTAGCGGGGTCTACAATGAGCAGTTCTTC.

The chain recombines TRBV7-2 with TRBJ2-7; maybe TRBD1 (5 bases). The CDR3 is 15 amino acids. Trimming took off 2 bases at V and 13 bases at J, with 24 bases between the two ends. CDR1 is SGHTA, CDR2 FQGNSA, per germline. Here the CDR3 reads CASSLRTNYGYTFYF. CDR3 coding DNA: TGTGCCAGCAGCTTACGGACAAACTATGGCTACACCTTCTACTTC.

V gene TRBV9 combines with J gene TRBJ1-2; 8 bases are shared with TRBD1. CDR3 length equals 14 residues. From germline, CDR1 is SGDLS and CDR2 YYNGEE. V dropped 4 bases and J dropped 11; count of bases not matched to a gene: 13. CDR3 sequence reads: CASSPGGGGQGYTF. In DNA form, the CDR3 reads TGTGCCAGCAGCCCGGGAGGAGGCGGACAGGGATACACCTTC. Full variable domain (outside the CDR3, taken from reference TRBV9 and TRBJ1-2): DSGVTQTPKHLITATGQRVTLRCSPRSGDLSVYWYQQSLDQGLQFLIQYYNGEERAKGNILERFSAQQFPDLHSELNLSSLELGDSALYFCASSPGGGGQGYTFGSGTRLTVV.

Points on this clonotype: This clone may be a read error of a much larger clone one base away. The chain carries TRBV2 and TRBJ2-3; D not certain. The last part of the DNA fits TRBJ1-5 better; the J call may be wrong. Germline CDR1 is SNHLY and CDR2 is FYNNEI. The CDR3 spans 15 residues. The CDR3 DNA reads TGTGCCAGCAGTAAAGAGGGAGGCCGAAATCATCCCCAGCATTTT. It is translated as CASSKEGGRNHPQHF.

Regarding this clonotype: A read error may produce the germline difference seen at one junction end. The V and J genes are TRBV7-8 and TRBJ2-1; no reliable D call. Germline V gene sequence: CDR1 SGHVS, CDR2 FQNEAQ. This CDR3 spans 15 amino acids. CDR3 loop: CASSSRQTHYNEQFF. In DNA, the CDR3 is TGCGCCAGCAGCTCGCGCCAGACCCATTACAATGAGCAGTTCTTC.

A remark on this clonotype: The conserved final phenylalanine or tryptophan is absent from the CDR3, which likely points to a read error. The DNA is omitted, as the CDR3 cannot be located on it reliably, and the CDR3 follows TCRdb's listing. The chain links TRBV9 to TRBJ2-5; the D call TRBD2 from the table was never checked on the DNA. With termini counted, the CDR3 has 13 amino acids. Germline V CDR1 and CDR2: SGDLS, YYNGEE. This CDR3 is CASSVDKRGSPKV.

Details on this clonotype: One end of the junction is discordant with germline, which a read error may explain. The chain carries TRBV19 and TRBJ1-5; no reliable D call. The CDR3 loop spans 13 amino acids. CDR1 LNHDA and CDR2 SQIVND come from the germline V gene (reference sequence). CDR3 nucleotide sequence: TGTGCCAGTAGGGTGGTTCGGAATCAGCCCGAGCATTTT. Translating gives CASRVVRNQPEHF. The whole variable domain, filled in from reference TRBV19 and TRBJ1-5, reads DGGITQSPKYLFRKEGQNVTLSCEQNLNHDAMYWYRQDPGQGLRLIYYSQIVNDFQKGDIAEGYSVSREKKESFPLTVTSAQKNPTAFYLCASRVVRNQPEHFGDGTRLSIL.

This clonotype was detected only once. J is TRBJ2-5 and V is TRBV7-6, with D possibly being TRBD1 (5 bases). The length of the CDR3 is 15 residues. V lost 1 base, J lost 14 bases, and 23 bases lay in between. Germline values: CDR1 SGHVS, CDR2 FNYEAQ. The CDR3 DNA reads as TGTGCCAGCAGCTTAGGGGGCAGCGCCTACGAGCAGTACTACTTC. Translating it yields CASSLGGSAYEQYYF.

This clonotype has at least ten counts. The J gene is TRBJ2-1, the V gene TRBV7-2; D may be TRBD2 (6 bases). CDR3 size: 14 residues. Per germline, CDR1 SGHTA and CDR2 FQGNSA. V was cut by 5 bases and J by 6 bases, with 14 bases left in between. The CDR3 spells CASSVVEGGNEQFF. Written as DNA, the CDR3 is TGTGCCAGCAGCGTAGTGGAGGGCGGCAATGAGCAGTTCTTC.

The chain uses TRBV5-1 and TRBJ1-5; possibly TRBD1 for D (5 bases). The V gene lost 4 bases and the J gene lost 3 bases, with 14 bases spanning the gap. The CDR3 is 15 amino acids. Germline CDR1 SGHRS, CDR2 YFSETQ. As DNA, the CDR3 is TGCGCCAGCAGCCCAGGGCCGGGATTCAATCAGCCCCAGCATTTT. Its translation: CASSPGPGFNQPQHF.

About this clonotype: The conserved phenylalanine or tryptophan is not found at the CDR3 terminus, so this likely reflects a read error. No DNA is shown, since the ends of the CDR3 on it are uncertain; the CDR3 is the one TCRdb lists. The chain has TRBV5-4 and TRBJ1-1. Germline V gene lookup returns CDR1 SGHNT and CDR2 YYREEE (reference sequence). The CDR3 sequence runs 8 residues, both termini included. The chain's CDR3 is CASSFANL.

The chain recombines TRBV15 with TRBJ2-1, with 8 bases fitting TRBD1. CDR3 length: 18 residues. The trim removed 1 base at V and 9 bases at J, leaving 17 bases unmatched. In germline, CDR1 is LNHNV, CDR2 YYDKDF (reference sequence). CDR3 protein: CATSRGAGVTGVEVEQFF. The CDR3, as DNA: TGTGCCACCAGCAGAGGAGCCGGCGTGACAGGGGTCGAGGTTGAGCAGTTCTTC.

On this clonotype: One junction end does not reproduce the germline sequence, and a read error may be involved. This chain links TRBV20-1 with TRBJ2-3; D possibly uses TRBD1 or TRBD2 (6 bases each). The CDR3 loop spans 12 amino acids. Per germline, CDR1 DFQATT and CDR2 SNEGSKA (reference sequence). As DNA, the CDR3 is TGCAGTGTTAGAGAATCGGGGGCCAAGCAGTATTTT. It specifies CSVRESGAKQYF.